Presented here are 20 T cell receptor beta chains from one specimen sequenced in a study of blood T cell repertoires in COVID-19. Produced via immunoSEQ multiplex PCR; TCRdb's table is partial and in-frame only. Of a few hundred thousand clones detected, 84% appear once; the ten largest clones hold around 6.5%. The source material was PBMCs or T cells enriched from blood (not recorded which). All receptors derive from a woman aged 40-49 years who had recovered from COVID-19.

The chain joins TRBV11-3 to TRBJ1-4; D is uncertain. V was cut by 5 bases and J by 0 bases, with 13 bases left in between. Germline V gene sequence: CDR1 SGHNT, CDR2 YENEEA. This CDR3 is 16 amino acids long. The CDR3 loop is CASSPGPAATNEKLFF. In nucleotides, the CDR3 is TGTGCCAGCAGCCCAGGTCCAGCCGCAACTAATGAAAAACTGTTTTTT.

V and J are TRBV7-9 and TRBJ2-1; 10 nucleotides match TRBD2. J lost 4 bases, V lost 2 bases, and 2 bases had no gene match. Germline V gene data show CDR1 as SEHNR and CDR2 as FQNEAQ (reference sequence). The CDR3 sequence is 15 residues long. The CDR3 bases are TGTGCCAGCAGCTTAACTAGCGGGGTATACAATGAGCAGTTCTTC. Its protein product is CASSLTSGVYNEQFF.

The rearrangement uses TRBV4-1 and TRBJ1-2; D may be TRBD1 (5 bases). With 4 bases removed from V and 5 bases from J, the gap between germline ends came to 38 bases. The CDR3 spans 22 residues. CDR1 is MGHRA, CDR2 YSYEKL, per germline. CDR3 loop: CASSPISLWRGTSYSGLYGYTF. The CDR3 region has the DNA TGCGCCAGCAGCCCAATCTCGCTTTGGAGGGGCACCTCGTATTCAGGGTTATATGGCTACACCTTC.

J is TRBJ1-3 and V is TRBV19; D remains ambiguous. This CDR3 has 16 residues. V gave up 5 bases and J gave up 0 bases, with 14 bases separating them. Germline CDR1 reads LNHDA; CDR2 reads SQIVND (reference sequence). CDR3 bases: TGTGCCAGTAGTGGCGGAGGAGTAAGCTCTGGAAACACCATATATTTT. Encoded protein: CASSGGGVSSGNTIYF.

This clone has more than one count but fewer than ten. V and J are TRBV5-1 and TRBJ2-7; TRBD2 agrees at 9 bases. The CDR3 extends over 15 amino acids. V dropped 4 bases and J dropped 3; count of bases not matched to a gene: 8. Germline V gene data show CDR1 as SGHRS and CDR2 as YFSETQ. For the CDR3, the DNA is TGCGCCAGCAGCCCGGGACTAGCAGATCACTACGAGCAGTACTTC. This codes for CASSPGLADHYEQYF.

The chain combines TRBV19 with TRBJ1-2; 7 bases fit TRBD1. With 4 bases clipped from V and 4 bases from J, the junction kept 3 bases outside the gene matches. Per germline, CDR1 LNHDA and CDR2 SQIVND (reference sequence). This CDR3 has 13 residues. The CDR3 DNA reads TGTGCCAGTAGTACCCCAGGGGGCTATGGCTACACCTTC. This sequence encodes CASSTPGGYGYTF.

The chain has TRBV10-3 and TRBJ1-4; 10 nucleotides align to TRBD1. The CDR3 runs 14 residues. Germline V gene data show CDR1 as ENHRY and CDR2 as SYGVKD. Trimming cost V 4 bases and J 7 bases; bases outside gene matches: 3. The CDR3 nucleotides read TGTGCCATCAGTGCCGGGACAGGGGTTGAAAAACTGTTTTTT. It translates to CAISAGTGVEKLFF.

The chain carries TRBV11-3 and TRBJ1-3; D might be TRBD1 (5 bases). Germline assignment: CDR1 SGHNT and CDR2 YENEEA. The V and J ends lost 2 bases and 3 bases respectively, with 14 bases between them. There are 16 residues in the CDR3. In nucleotides, the CDR3 is TGTGCCAGCAGCTTAAGGGGCGAGCAGGTTGGAAACACCATATATTTT. Translated: CASSLRGEQVGNTIYF.

The chain recombines TRBV7-2 with TRBJ2-1; D is unresolved. V was shortened by 0 bases and J by 0 bases, with 9 bases between the two germline ends. The CDR3 runs 16 residues. Germline V CDR1 and CDR2: SGHTA, FQGNSA. The CDR3 DNA sequence: TGTGCCAGCAGCTTAGCCGGGTCGAGCTCCTACAATGAGCAGTTCTTC. It specifies CASSLAGSSSYNEQFF. Based on the CDR3 plus reference TRBV7-2 and TRBJ2-1, the full variable domain is GAGVSQSPSNKVTEKGKDVELRCDPISGHTALYWYRQSLGQGLEFLIYFQGNSAPDKSGLPSDRFSAERTGGSVSTLTIQRTQQEDSAVYLCASSLAGSSSYNEQFFGPGTRLTVL.

Only one count was recorded for this clone. The chain uses TRBV21-1 and TRBJ1-2. TRBV21-1 is a recognized pseudogene. The CDR3 spans 17 residues. The CDR3 spells CASSSPSEGGFDYGYTF. CDR3 sequence (DNA): TGTGCCAGCAGCTCGCCCTCGGAGGGTGGGTTCGACTATGGCTACACCTTC.

V is TRBV21-1 and J is TRBJ1-5; the table's D gene call, TRBD1, was not cross checked with the DNA. TRBV21-1 is a pseudogene locus. The CDR3 consists of 13 residues. CDR3 loop: CASSSTGGQPQHF. The CDR3, as DNA: TGTGCCAGCAGCTCGACAGGGGGACAGCCCCAGCATTTT.

The chain links TRBV7-2 to TRBJ1-2; 9 nucleotides line up with TRBD1. V lost 2 bases and J lost 9; bases outside the gene matches: 4. The length of the CDR3 is 13 residues. Germline CDR1 reads SGHTA; CDR2 reads FQGNSA. The DNA of the CDR3 is TGTGCCAGCAGCTTAAAACAGGGGGCAAGCTACACCTTC. This sequence encodes CASSLKQGASYTF.

The chain links TRBV5-8 to TRBJ1-5, with D perhaps TRBD1 (6 bases). CDR1 SGHTS and CDR2 YDEGEE come from the germline V gene. The CDR3 contains 16 residues. Trimming took 5 bases from V and 0 from J, leaving 15 bases between them. CDR3 region: CASSLAWGRSNQPQHF. CDR3 in DNA: TGTGCCAGCAGTCTGGCCTGGGGGCGTAGCAATCAGCCCCAGCATTTT. The full variable domain, its missing parts supplied by reference TRBV5-8 and TRBJ1-5, is EAGVTQSPTHLIKTRGQQATLRCSPISGHTSVYWYQQALGLGLQFLLWYDEGEERNRGNFPPRFSGRQFPNYSSELNVNALELEDSALYLCASSLAWGRSNQPQHFGDGTRLSIL.

The chain employs TRBV9 and TRBJ2-7; D may be TRBD2 (5 bases). The CDR3 has 13 amino acids. Germline lookup yields CDR1 SGDLS and CDR2 YYNGEE. The ends were cut back, 0 bases at V and 5 bases at J, with 9 bases in the middle. CDR3 nucleotide sequence: TGTGCCAGCAGCGTAGGGACTGGCGACGAGCAGTACTTC. It is translated as CASSVGTGDEQYF.

J is TRBJ1-2 and V is TRBV19, with 10 bases that match TRBD1. J lost 0 bases, V lost 6 bases, and 7 bases had no gene match. Germline CDR1 reads LNHDA; CDR2 reads SQIVND (reference sequence). The CDR3 contains 16 residues. The chain's CDR3 is CASSPRGTGANYGYTF. CDR3 DNA: TGTGCCAGTAGCCCCCGGGGGACAGGGGCTAACTATGGCTACACCTTC.

This clone was seen just once. This chain links TRBV3-1 (or the pseudogene TRBV3-2) with TRBJ2-7; 8 bases line up with TRBD2. The CDR3 is made up of 17 amino acids. V shed 0 bases and J 0 bases; nucleotides not matched to a gene: 7. Germline lookup yields CDR1 LGHDT and CDR2 YNNKEL (reference sequence). CDR3 DNA sequence: TGTGCCAGCAGCCAAGAGGGGCCGGGACTAGACTCCTACGAGCAGTACTTC. It specifies CASSQEGPGLDSYEQYF.

The chain links TRBV9 to TRBJ1-2, with D perhaps TRBD1 (6 bases). This CDR3 is 13 amino acids long. The V and J ends lost 6 bases and 8 bases respectively, with 17 bases between them. Germline V gives CDR1 SGDLS, CDR2 YYNGEE. The CDR3 DNA follows: TGTGCCAGCACACCCCGGGGGGCTAAAGGCTACACCTTC. Amino acids: CASTPRGAKGYTF.

The chain couples TRBV7-9 to TRBJ2-1, with a weak D call TRBD2 (6 bases). Germline CDR1 reads SEHNR; CDR2 reads FQNEAQ (reference sequence). The CDR3 has 15 residues. The V end lost 3 bases, the J end lost 4 bases, and 13 bases lay between the germline ends. The CDR3 DNA reads TGTGCCAGCAGCTTCGGGGGTACGGGGTACAATGAGCAGTTCTTC. Protein sequence: CASSFGGTGYNEQFF.

The chain is built from TRBV5-1 and TRBJ2-1; D might be TRBD1 (5 bases). Trimming took 2 bases from V and 8 from J, leaving 17 bases between them. The CDR3 extends over 15 amino acids. Per germline, CDR1 SGHRS and CDR2 YFSETQ. The CDR3 nucleotides are TGCGCCAGCAGCTTCGCCAGGGATTTTTGGGATGAGCAGTTCTTC. Its translation: CASSFARDFWDEQFF.

The rearrangement links TRBV3-1 (or the pseudogene TRBV3-2) to TRBJ1-1, with 8 positions matching TRBD1. Germline CDR1 reads LGHDT; CDR2 reads YNNKEL (reference sequence). This CDR3 has 13 residues. J lost 4 bases, V lost 4 bases, and 2 bases had no gene match. CDR3: CASSRTGGTEAFF. In DNA form, the CDR3 reads TGTGCCAGCAGCCGCACAGGGGGCACTGAAGCTTTCTTT.